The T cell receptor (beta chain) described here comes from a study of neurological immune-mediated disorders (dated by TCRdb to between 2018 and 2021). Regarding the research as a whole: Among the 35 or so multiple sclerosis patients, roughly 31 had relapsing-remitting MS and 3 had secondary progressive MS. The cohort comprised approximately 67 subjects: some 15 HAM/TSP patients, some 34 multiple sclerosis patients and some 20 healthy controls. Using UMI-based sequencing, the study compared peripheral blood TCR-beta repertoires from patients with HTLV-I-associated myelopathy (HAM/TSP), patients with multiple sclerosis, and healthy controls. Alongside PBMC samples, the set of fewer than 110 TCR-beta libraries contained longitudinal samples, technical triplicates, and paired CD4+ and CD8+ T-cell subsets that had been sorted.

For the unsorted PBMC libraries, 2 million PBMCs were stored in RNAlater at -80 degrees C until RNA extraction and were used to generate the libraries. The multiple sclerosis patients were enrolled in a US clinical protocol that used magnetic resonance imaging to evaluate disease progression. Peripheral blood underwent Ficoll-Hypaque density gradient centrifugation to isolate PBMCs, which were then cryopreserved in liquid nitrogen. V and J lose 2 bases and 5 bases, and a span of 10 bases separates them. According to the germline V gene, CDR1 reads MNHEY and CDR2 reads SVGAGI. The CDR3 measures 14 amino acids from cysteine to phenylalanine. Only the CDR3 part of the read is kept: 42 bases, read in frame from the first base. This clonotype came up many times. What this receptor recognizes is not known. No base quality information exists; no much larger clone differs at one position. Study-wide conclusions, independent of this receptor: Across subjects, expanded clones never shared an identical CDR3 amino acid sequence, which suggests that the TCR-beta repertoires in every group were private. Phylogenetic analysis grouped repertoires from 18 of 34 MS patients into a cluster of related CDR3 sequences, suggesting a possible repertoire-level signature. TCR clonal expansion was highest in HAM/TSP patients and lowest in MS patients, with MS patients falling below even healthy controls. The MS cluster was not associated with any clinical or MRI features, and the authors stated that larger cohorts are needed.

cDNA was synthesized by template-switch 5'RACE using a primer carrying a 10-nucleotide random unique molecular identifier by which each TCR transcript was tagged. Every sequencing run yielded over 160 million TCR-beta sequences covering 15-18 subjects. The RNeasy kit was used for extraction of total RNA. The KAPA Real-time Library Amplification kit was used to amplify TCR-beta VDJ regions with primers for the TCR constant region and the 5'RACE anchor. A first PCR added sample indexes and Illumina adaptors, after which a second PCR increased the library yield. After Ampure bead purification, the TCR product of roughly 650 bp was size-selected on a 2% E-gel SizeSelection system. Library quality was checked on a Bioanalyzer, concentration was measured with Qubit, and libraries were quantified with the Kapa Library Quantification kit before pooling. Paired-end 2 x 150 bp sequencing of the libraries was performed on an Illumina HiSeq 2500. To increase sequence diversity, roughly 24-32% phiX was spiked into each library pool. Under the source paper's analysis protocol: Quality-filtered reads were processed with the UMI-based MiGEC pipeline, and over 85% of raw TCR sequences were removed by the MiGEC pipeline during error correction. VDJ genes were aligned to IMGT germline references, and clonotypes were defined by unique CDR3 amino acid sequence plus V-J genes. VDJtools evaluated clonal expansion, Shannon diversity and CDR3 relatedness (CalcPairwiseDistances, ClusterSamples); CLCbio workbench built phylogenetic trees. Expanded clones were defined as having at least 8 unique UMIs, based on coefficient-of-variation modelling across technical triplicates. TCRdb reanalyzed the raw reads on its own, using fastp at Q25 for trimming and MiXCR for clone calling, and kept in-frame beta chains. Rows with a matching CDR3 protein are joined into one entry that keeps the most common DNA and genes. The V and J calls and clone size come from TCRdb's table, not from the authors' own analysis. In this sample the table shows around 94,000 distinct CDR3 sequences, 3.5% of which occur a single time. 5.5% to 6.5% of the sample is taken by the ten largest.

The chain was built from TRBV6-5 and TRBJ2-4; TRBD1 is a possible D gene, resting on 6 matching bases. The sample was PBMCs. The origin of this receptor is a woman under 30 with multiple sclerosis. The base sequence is TGTGCCAGCAGTTACAGCAGGGGAGAAAACATTCAGTACTTC. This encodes CASSYSRGENIQYF.